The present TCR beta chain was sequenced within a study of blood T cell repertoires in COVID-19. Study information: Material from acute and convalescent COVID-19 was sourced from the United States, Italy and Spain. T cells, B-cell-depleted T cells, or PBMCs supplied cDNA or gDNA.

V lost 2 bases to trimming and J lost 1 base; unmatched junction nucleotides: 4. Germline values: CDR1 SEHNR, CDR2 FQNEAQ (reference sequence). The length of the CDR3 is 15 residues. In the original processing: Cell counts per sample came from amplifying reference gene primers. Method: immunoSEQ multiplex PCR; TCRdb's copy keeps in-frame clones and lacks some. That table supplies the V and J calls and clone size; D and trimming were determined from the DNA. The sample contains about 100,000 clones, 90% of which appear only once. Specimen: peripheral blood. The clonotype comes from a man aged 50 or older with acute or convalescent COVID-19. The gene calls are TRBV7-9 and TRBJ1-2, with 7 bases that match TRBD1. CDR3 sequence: CASSLTDRLNYGYTF. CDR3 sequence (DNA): TGTGCCAGCAGCTTAACGGACAGGCTTAACTATGGCTACACCTTC.